The clone carrying this TCR beta chain was observed a few times. Its target is not known. The data were taken from a study of beta chain features in type 1 diabetes. Study results and limitations: Among patients with Type 1 diabetes, TCRB CDR3s were moderately but significantly shorter in every one of the four CD4+ subsets. Patients showed naive, central memory and Treg TCRB repertoires that appeared more similar than those of healthy donors. Possible PCR preference for shorter templates applied equally to patients and controls.

cDNA synthesis used the whole RNA isolate, giving expressed TCRB sequences. Using immunoSEQ multiplex PCR, the repertoire was profiled, and TCRdb retains in-frame clones only, with some absent. Here the sample spans almost 350,000 clones, 9.3% being singletons. The collection from each donor was one heparinised blood draw averaging about 110 mL. Germline assignment: CDR1 SGHRS and CDR2 YFSETQ. Unmatched junction bases numbered 5, after V lost 3 bases and J lost 4 bases. The CDR3 length is 14 residues. The sequence came from a man between 25 and 39 years old with type 1 diabetes. The chain links TRBV5-1 to TRBJ2-3; TRBD1 matches 7 bases. Sequenced sample: central memory CD4+ T cells from blood. The CDR3 nucleotides read TGCGCCAGCAGCTCAATAGGGGGCGCAGATACGCAGTATTTT. Translation gives CASSSIGGADTQYF.